Shown below are 25 T cell receptor beta chains from a single sample sequenced in a study of regulatory T cells in long-lasting Graves disease. Time point defined: newly diagnosed GD, antithyroid drugs for less than 3 months. PBMC RNA was the source of the TCR library. For TCR beta, libraries came from iRepertoire HTBI primers and Arm-PCR of CDR3 regions. TCRdb reanalysed the multiplex PCR reads using MiXCR and keeps one entry per CDR3 protein. The table records around 420,000 distinct CDR3 sequences, 14% to 15% of them present only once. These data were also filed under a second study, of T cells in Graves' hyperthyroidism and ophthalmopathy.

Material: peripheral blood mononuclear cells (PBMCs), obtained at new diagnosis, from a patient treated with antithyroid drugs. Every receptor here comes from a woman in her thirties or forties with Graves disease.

This clonotype showed up many times. This chain joins TRBV2 and TRBJ1-4, with 12 bases matching TRBD1. Germline-derived CDR1 and CDR2 are SNHLY and FYNNEI. V dropped 7 bases and J dropped 8; count of bases not matched to a gene: 5. The CDR3 is 14 amino acids. In nucleotides, the CDR3 is TGTGCCAGCACTCCCGGGACAGGGGGCGAAAAACTGTTTTTT. As protein: CASTPGTGGEKLFF.

This clonotype was seen only once. The J gene is TRBJ2-1, the V gene TRBV11-2, with 14 positions matching TRBD2. V lost 5 bases and J lost 10; bases outside the gene matches: 4. CDR1 is SGHAT and CDR2 is FQNNGV in the germline V gene. The CDR3 covers 14 residues. Here the CDR3 DNA reads TGTGCCAGCAGCGGACTAGCGGGAGGCCCGGAGCAGTTCTTC. Translation: CASSGLAGGPEQFF.

This clonotype was detected a few times. The chain uses TRBV5-1 and TRBJ2-1, with unresolved D. Germline V lookup: CDR1 SGHRS, CDR2 YFSETQ. V lost 3 bases and J lost 8, with 21 bases in between. The CDR3 sequence is 16 residues long. CDR3 in DNA: TGCGCCAGCAGCTCGGACGGCCCCTACAGTTGGGATGAGCAGTTCTTC. Encoded protein: CASSSDGPYSWDEQFF.

In its sample, this clonotype was seen many times. The V and J genes are TRBV7-2 and TRBJ2-7; 7 nucleotides match TRBD2. The J segment lost 0 bases and the V segment lost 5 bases, leaving 7 bases of the junction unmatched. The CDR3 extends over 15 amino acids. CDR1 is SGHTA and CDR2 is FQGNSA in the germline V gene. The CDR3, as DNA: TGTGCCAGCAGCATCGCTAGCGGAGGCTCCTACGAGCAGTACTTC. Its protein product is CASSIASGGSYEQYF.

This clonotype was detected only a few times. A read error may account for a junction end that differs from germline. The chain links TRBV18 to TRBJ2-7; D gene unclear. The CDR3 is made up of 15 amino acids. The germline V gene has CDR1 KGHSH and CDR2 LQKENI. The CDR3: CASSSPRSGAHEQYF. As DNA, the CDR3 is TGTGCCAGCTCATCACCGAGGTCAGGCGCCCACGAGCAGTACTTC.

This clonotype was found many times. The chain couples TRBV27 to TRBJ2-3; D is unresolved. V shed 2 bases and J shed 2 bases, with 11 bases lying between them. Germline V gene data show CDR1 as MNHEY and CDR2 as SMNVEV (reference sequence). The CDR3 length is 15 residues. CDR3 nucleotide sequence: TGTGCCAGCAGTTTAATACCCACCAACACAGATACGCAGTATTTT. Translating gives CASSLIPTNTDTQYF.

V and J are TRBV24-1 and TRBJ2-1; D might be TRBD1 (6 bases). This CDR3 has 13 amino acids. Between the trimmed V and J ends, which lost 7 bases and 11 bases, there was a span of 17 bases. Germline loops: CDR1 KGHDR, CDR2 SFDVKD. For the CDR3, the DNA is TGTGCCACCAGCCCCAGAGGGGGTATGAAGCAGTTCTTC. Amino acid sequence: CATSPRGGMKQFF.

This clonotype occurred many times. V and J are TRBV10-3 and TRBJ2-3; TRBD1 is a possible D gene (6 bases). This CDR3 has 14 residues. Trimming shortened V by 3 bases and J by 0 bases, and 7 bases separated the two germline ends. Germline-derived CDR1 and CDR2 are ENHRY and SYGVKD. CDR3 residues: CAISEGQSTDTQYF. CDR3 in DNA: TGTGCCATCAGTGAAGGACAGAGCACAGATACGCAGTATTTT.

This clonotype was observed at least ten times. A read error may produce the germline difference seen at one junction end. The chain employs TRBV13 and TRBJ1-6; TRBD1 might be the D (6 bases). This CDR3 is built from 14 residues. The germline V gene encodes CDR1 PRHDT and CDR2 FYEKMQ (reference sequence). The CDR3 bases are TGTGCCAGCAGCATAGGGGGGGCAGGTTCACCCCTCCACTTT. As protein: CASSIGGAGSPLHF.

This clonotype has a count of ten or more. The chain has TRBV29-1 and TRBJ2-7; the D is unclear. CDR1 is SQVTM and CDR2 is ANQGSEA in the germline V gene. This CDR3 has 11 residues. V gave up 5 bases and J gave up 2 bases, with 7 bases separating them. The CDR3 loop reads CSVIGTYEQYF. The CDR3, as DNA: TGCAGCGTTATAGGCACCTACGAGCAGTACTTC.

The sample holds a few counts of this clonotype. The gene calls are TRBV7-2 and TRBJ2-1; TRBD2 might be the D (7 bases). This CDR3 has 15 residues. V lost 4 bases and J 7 bases, leaving 17 bases between the germline ends. Germline-derived CDR1 and CDR2 are SGHTA and FQGNSA. The DNA for the CDR3 is TGTGCCAGCAGCTCGGGGGAGGGGGTGTGGAATGAGCAGTTCTTC. Protein product: CASSSGEGVWNEQFF.

The chain couples TRBV6-1 to TRBJ2-7; the match to TRBD1 covers 8 bases. With 6 bases clipped from V and 7 bases from J, the junction kept 11 bases outside the gene matches. CDR3 length equals 14 residues. CDR1 and CDR2 from the germline V gene are MNHNS and SASEGT. The CDR3 region has the DNA TGTGCCAGCAGCCCCGGCAGGGGGCTTGAGGAGCAGTACTTC. Its protein is CASSPGRGLEEQYF.

The rearrangement joins TRBV5-1 to TRBJ2-7; 7 bases align to TRBD2. V dropped 4 bases and J dropped 5; count of bases not matched to a gene: 6. Germline V lookup: CDR1 SGHRS, CDR2 YFSETQ. The CDR3 consists of 13 residues. The CDR3 loop is CASSLGGQNEQYF. CDR3 sequence (DNA): TGCGCCAGCAGCCTGGGAGGGCAAAACGAGCAGTACTTC.

In this sample, this clonotype turned up a few times. V usage is TRBV6-2 or TRBV6-3 and J usage is TRBJ2-2; D might be TRBD1 or TRBD2, each matching 5 bases. The germline V gene has CDR1 MNHEY and CDR2 SVGEGT. CDR3 length: 17 residues. The germline V and J ends were trimmed by 1 base and 7 bases, with 19 bases remaining between them. CDR3 nucleotides: TGTGCCAGCAGTTACTTGGGACCCCTGGGGGAAGGCGGGGAGCTGTTTTTT. Translation gives CASSYLGPLGEGGELFF.

This clonotype was seen many times. The junction and the germline gene differ at one end; a read error may be behind it. The chain employs TRBV5-1 and TRBJ1-2; 8 bases are a match to TRBD1. Germline values: CDR1 SGHRS, CDR2 YFSETQ. The CDR3 runs 15 residues. CDR3 sequence: CASSSGTGGFYVYTF. CDR3 sequence (DNA): TGCGCCAGCAGCTCTGGAACAGGGGGATTCTATGTCTACACCTTC.

To note about this clonotype: One end of the junction varies from germline; a read error may be responsible. The V gene is TRBV3-1, the J gene TRBJ1-1; the D is unclear. Germline CDR1 LGHDT, CDR2 YNNKEL (reference sequence). The CDR3 loop spans 15 amino acids. The CDR3 DNA reads TGTGCCAGCAGCCCCCTCGGTCGGAGTAACACTAAAGCTTTCTTT. The encoded protein is CASSPLGRSNTKAFF.

In its sample, this clonotype was seen many times. The V call is TRBV7-8, the J call TRBJ2-3; 7 nucleotides align to TRBD1. Trimming removed 5 bases from V and 7 bases from J; junction bases left unmatched: 12. The V gene's germline CDR1 is SGHVS and CDR2 FQNEAQ. CDR3 size: 15 residues. CDR3 residues: CASSLPGQRVYTQYF. The CDR3 coding sequence is TGTGCCAGCAGCCTGCCGGGACAGAGGGTGTATACGCAGTATTTT.

This clonotype was counted ten times or more. This chain uses TRBV4-3 with TRBJ2-7, with 8 bases matching TRBD2. V shed 1 base, J shed 1 base, and the junction held 15 bases outside the gene matches. Germline CDR1 is LGHNA and CDR2 is YSLEER. The CDR3 runs to 19 residues. This CDR3 is CASSQVTAGAARGSYEQYF. Written as DNA, the CDR3 is TGCGCCAGCAGCCAAGTTACAGCGGGAGCCGCACGGGGGTCCTACGAGCAGTACTTC.

This clonotype was detected many times. CDR3 sequence: CASSPYMSESSYNEQFF. The DNA of the CDR3 is TGTGCCAGCTCACCTTACATGAGTGAGAGCTCCTACAATGAGCAGTTCTTC. This rearrangement joins TRBV18 to TRBJ2-1, with D hard to call. The CDR3 contains 17 residues. Germline CDR1 is KGHSH and CDR2 is LQKENI. The ends were cut back, 3 bases at V and 0 bases at J, with 15 bases in the middle.

To note about this clonotype: A much larger clone lies a single base off, so this may be a read error. The gene calls are TRBV9 and TRBJ2-7; TRBD2 might be the D (5 bases). Trimming pared 4 bases from V and 9 bases from J, leaving 20 bases between. Germline CDR1 is SGDLS and CDR2 is YYNGEE. The CDR3 contains 14 residues. The CDR3 reads CASSPRTGFDGQYF. CDR3 DNA sequence: TGTGCCAGCAGCCCACGGACGGGGTTCGACGGGCAGTACTTC.

J is TRBJ2-1 and V is TRBV6-2 or TRBV6-3; 8 bases align to TRBD2. Germline CDR1 MNHEY, CDR2 SVGEGT. V lost 7 bases to trimming and J lost 4 bases; unmatched junction nucleotides: 9. This CDR3 has 15 residues. CDR3 DNA: TGTGCCAGCACTTATCGGACTAGCCTTTACAATGAGCAGTTCTTC. Translating it yields CASTYRTSLYNEQFF.

This clonotype was counted many times. The rearrangement links TRBV28 to TRBJ2-3, with D unclear. The CDR3 totals 16 residues. The germline V gene has CDR1 MDHEN and CDR2 SYDVKM. The V gene lost 5 bases and the J gene lost 0 bases, with 15 bases spanning the gap. The CDR3 nucleotides read TGTGCCAGCAGTCCCCGGGCTGCCTCTAGCACAGATACGCAGTATTTT. As protein: CASSPRAASSTDTQYF. Combining the CDR3 with reference TRBV28 and TRBJ2-3 gives the whole variable domain DVKVTQSSRYLVKRTGEKVFLECVQDMDHENMFWYRQDPGLGLRLIYFSYDVKMKEKGDIPEGYSVSREKKERFSLILESASTNQTSMYLCASSPRAASSTDTQYFGPGTRLTVL.

This clonotype was detected many times. V and J are TRBV7-9 and TRBJ2-1, with D tentatively TRBD2 (6 bases). CDR3 length: 14 amino acids. Germline V gene sequence: CDR1 SEHNR, CDR2 FQNEAQ (reference sequence). Trimming cost V 7 bases and J 6 bases, with 16 bases left between them. The CDR3 DNA follows: TGTGCCAGCACTCCCGGTTGGGGGGTCAATGAGCAGTTCTTC. It yields the protein CASTPGWGVNEQFF.

This clonotype appeared a single time. The chain links TRBV6-2 or TRBV6-3 to TRBJ2-3, with 11 bases lining up with TRBD2. The CDR3 has 16 residues. The germline CDR1 and CDR2 sequences are MNHEY and SVGEGT. V trimming: 6 bases; J trimming: 6 bases; junction bases outside the gene matches: 11. This chain's CDR3 is CASRTGTSGKGDTQYF. CDR3 coding DNA: TGTGCCAGCAGAACAGGGACTAGCGGAAAGGGGGATACGCAGTATTTT.

This clonotype occurred many times. This chain links TRBV28 with TRBJ2-3; 7 bases are a match to TRBD2. Unmatched junction bases numbered 7, after V lost 3 bases and J lost 4 bases. This CDR3 comprises 15 residues. CDR1 is MDHEN, CDR2 SYDVKM, per germline. The CDR3 coding sequence is TGTGCCAGCAGTTTTTATGGCGGGAGTGCAGATACGCAGTATTTT. This gives the protein CASSFYGGSADTQYF.